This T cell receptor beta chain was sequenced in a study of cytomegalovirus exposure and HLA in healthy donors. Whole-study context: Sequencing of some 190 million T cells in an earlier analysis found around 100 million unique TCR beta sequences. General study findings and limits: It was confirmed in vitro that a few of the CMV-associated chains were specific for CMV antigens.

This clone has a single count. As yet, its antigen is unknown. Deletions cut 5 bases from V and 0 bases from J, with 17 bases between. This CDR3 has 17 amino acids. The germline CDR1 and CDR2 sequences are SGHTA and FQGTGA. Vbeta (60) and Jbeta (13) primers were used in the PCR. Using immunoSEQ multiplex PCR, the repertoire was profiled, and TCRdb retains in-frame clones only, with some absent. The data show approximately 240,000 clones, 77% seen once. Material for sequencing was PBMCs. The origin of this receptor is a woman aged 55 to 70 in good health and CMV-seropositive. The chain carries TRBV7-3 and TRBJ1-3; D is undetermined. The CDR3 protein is CASSPRTATSSGNTIYF. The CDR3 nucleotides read TGTGCCAGCAGCCCTCGTACAGCAACGAGCTCTGGAAACACCATATATTTT.